Listed here are 19 T cell receptor beta chains from one sample, sequenced in a study of T cell changes during pregnancy in multiple sclerosis. Clones were read by immunoSEQ multiplex PCR, and TCRdb kept only the in-frame ones, dropping some. Here the sample spans some 50,000 clones, 85% to 95% being singletons. The sequencing used peripheral blood, collected after pregnancy. These receptors all stem from a female donor with multiple sclerosis, enrolled in a pregnancy study.

This clone was observed once. V gene TRBV5-1 combines with J gene TRBJ2-1; 7 bases align to TRBD2. With V trimmed by 0 bases and J by 7 bases, 1 base remained unmatched. The CDR3 length is 13 residues. The germline CDR1 and CDR2 sequences are SGHRS and YFSETQ. CDR3 sequence: CASSLVLANEQFF. The CDR3 DNA sequence: TGCGCCAGCAGCTTGGTACTAGCGAATGAGCAGTTCTTC. Full variable domain (remainder filled in from reference TRBV5-1 and TRBJ2-1): KAGVTQTPRYLIKTRGQQVTLSCSPISGHRSVSWYQQTPGQGLQFLFEYFSETQRNKGNFPGRFSGRQFSNSRSEMNVSTLELGDSALYLCASSLVLANEQFFGPGTRLTVL.

This chain uses TRBV4-2 with TRBJ1-4; unclear D gene. CDR1 LGHNA and CDR2 YNFKEQ come from the germline V gene. Trimming removed 2 bases from V and 7 bases from J, with 5 bases in between. This CDR3 contains 12 residues. CDR3 loop: CASSQSSEKLFF. CDR3 sequence (DNA): TGTGCCAGCAGCCAATCGTCTGAAAAACTGTTTTTT.

The V gene is TRBV11-3, the J gene TRBJ2-5, with 9 bases lining up with TRBD1. The CDR3 runs 16 residues. Per germline, CDR1 SGHNT and CDR2 YENEEA. V was clipped by 1 base and J by 4 bases; unmatched bases: 7. CDR3 loop: CASSLGTGQGGETQYF. CDR3 coding DNA: TGTGCCAGCAGCTTAGGTACGGGACAGGGAGGAGAGACCCAGTACTTC.

J is TRBJ2-1 and V is TRBV4-2, with 8 bases matching TRBD2. The V and J ends lost 0 bases and 4 bases, in that order; junction bases with no gene match: 2. The CDR3 totals 15 residues. Germline loops: CDR1 LGHNA, CDR2 YNFKEQ. CDR3 sequence reads: CASSQEGGGYNEQFF. The DNA for the CDR3 is TGTGCCAGCAGCCAAGAGGGCGGGGGGTACAATGAGCAGTTCTTC.

The genes are TRBV9 and TRBJ2-2; TRBD2 aligns across 8 bases. This CDR3 comprises 16 residues. The ends lost 4 bases at V and 5 bases at J; junction bases unmatched: 10. CDR1 and CDR2 (germline): SGDLS, YYNGEE. The CDR3 region has the DNA TGTGCCAGCAGCCCCCATGGGGTAGCGGGGACCGGGGAGCTGTTTTTT. Encoded protein: CASSPHGVAGTGELFF.

The chain uses TRBV27 and TRBJ2-7; D possibly corresponds to TRBD1 (6 bases). CDR1 is MNHEY and CDR2 is SMNVEV in the germline V gene (reference sequence). The CDR3 contains 15 residues. Trimming shortened V by 8 bases and J by 3 bases, and 20 bases separated the two germline ends. CDR3 DNA: TGTGCCAGCCACTCCCCTAGCACAGGGATCTACGAGCAGTACTTC. Translation gives CASHSPSTGIYEQYF.

The V and J genes are TRBV4-2 and TRBJ2-7, with TRBD1 matching 7 bases. Germline values: CDR1 LGHNA, CDR2 YNFKEQ. Germline trimming cut 1 base from V and 1 base from J; bases unmatched to any gene: 13. This CDR3 region has 18 residues. The CDR3 spells CASSQVAKTGNSSYEQYF. The CDR3 bases are TGTGCCAGCAGCCAAGTGGCCAAGACAGGGAATTCTTCCTACGAGCAGTACTTC.

The chain links TRBV25-1 to TRBJ2-7; no firm D call. The germline V gene has CDR1 MGHDK and CDR2 SYGVNS. The CDR3 has 15 residues. The V gene lost 4 bases and the J gene lost 2 bases, with 15 bases spanning the gap. The CDR3 region is CASSASGVGAYEQYF. The CDR3 DNA reads as TGTGCCAGCAGTGCCTCGGGTGTCGGAGCCTACGAGCAGTACTTC.

The CDR3 is CASSSDRRSNQPQHF. CDR3 in DNA: TGTGCCAGCAGCTCCGACCGCAGGTCCAATCAGCCCCAGCATTTT. V and J are TRBV5-6 and TRBJ1-5; D ambiguous. CDR1 and CDR2 from the germline V gene are SGHDT and YYEEEE. The V end lost 3 bases, the J end lost 3 bases, and 13 bases lay between the germline ends. This CDR3 region has 15 residues.

This chain connects TRBV15 to TRBJ2-7; 9 positions match TRBD1. The V gene end was trimmed by 1 base and the J gene end by 3 bases; junction bases not matched to a gene: 7. In germline, CDR1 is LNHNV, CDR2 YYDKDF (reference sequence). This CDR3 has 16 residues. CDR3 DNA sequence: TGTGCCACCAGCAGAGGGAAACAGGGGGCTCACTACGAGCAGTACTTC. Translation gives CATSRGKQGAHYEQYF.

The chain combines TRBV5-6 with TRBJ1-5; the match to TRBD1 covers 8 bases. Trimming at V came to 1 base and at J to 0 bases, leaving 12 bases not matched to a gene. The germline gives CDR1 SGHDT, CDR2 YYEEEE. This CDR3 comprises 19 residues. The CDR3 region is CASSLRVTGAIYSNQPQHF. The CDR3 DNA is TGTGCCAGCAGCTTGCGGGTGACAGGGGCCATCTATAGCAATCAGCCCCAGCATTTT.

The V gene is TRBV19, the J gene TRBJ1-2, with a tentative D call TRBD1 (6 bases). CDR1 and CDR2 from the germline V gene are LNHDA and SQIVND (reference sequence). CDR3 length: 13 residues. V was clipped by 5 bases and J by 3 bases, with 10 bases between them. The CDR3 nucleotides read TGTGCCAGTAGTCCAGGGGTCGACTATGGCTACACCTTC. It translates to CASSPGVDYGYTF.

The J gene is TRBJ2-7, the V gene TRBV21-1; TRBD1, the table's D call, was not compared with the DNA. TRBV21-1 is listed as a pseudogene. The CDR3 spans 17 residues. The CDR3 sequence: CASSPPPRTGAPYEQYF. The CDR3, as DNA: TGTGCCAGCAGCCCCCCTCCACGGACAGGGGCCCCCTACGAGCAGTACTTC.

This clone has only one observation. The chain employs TRBV4-3 and TRBJ2-1; TRBD2 is a possible D gene (7 bases). Germline loops: CDR1 LGHNA, CDR2 YSLEER. V was clipped by 0 bases and J by 1 base, with 13 bases between them. The CDR3 has 17 residues. The chain's CDR3 is CASSQDMAGASYNEQFF. As DNA, the CDR3 is TGCGCCAGCAGCCAAGATATGGCGGGGGCATCCTACAATGAGCAGTTCTTC.

In its sample, this clone was seen once. The chain has TRBV9 and TRBJ2-3; a possible D gene is TRBD2 (7 bases). The V end lost 0 bases, the J end lost 3 bases, and 11 bases lay between the germline ends. The CDR3 runs 15 residues. The germline CDR1 and CDR2 sequences are SGDLS and YYNGEE. CDR3 DNA: TGTGCCAGCAGCGTAGATAGGGGGGGAACAGATACGCAGTATTTT. Amino acids: CASSVDRGGTDTQYF.

This chain joins TRBV4-2 and TRBJ2-2; 11 bases fit TRBD2. The junction had 16 bases not matched to a gene; V was cut back by 0 bases and J by 4 bases. The CDR3 is 21 amino acids. The germline CDR1 and CDR2 sequences are LGHNA and YNFKEQ. Here the CDR3 DNA reads TGTGCCAGCAGCCAAGACCCAGGAGGGCTAGCGGGGGGCCGTAGCACCGGGGAGCTGTTTTTT. Its translation: CASSQDPGGLAGGRSTGELFF.

The chain links TRBV10-3 to TRBJ1-2, with 10 bases aligning to TRBD1. The germline CDR1 and CDR2 sequences are ENHRY and SYGVKD. The CDR3 has 15 residues. J was trimmed by 1 base and V by 4 bases; bases with no gene match: 3. CDR3 protein: CAISGGTGVNYGYTF. The CDR3 DNA sequence: TGTGCCATCAGTGGCGGGACAGGGGTTAACTATGGCTACACCTTC.

The rearrangement links TRBV7-3 to TRBJ2-5, with D possibly TRBD2 on 5 matching bases. The length of the CDR3 is 13 residues. V lost 0 bases to trimming and J lost 5 bases, with 7 bases between them. The germline CDR1 and CDR2 sequences are SGHTA and FQGTGA. This CDR3 reads CASSLTRRETQYF. DNA for the CDR3: TGTGCCAGCAGCTTAACCCGGAGGGAGACCCAGTACTTC.

This clone was seen only once. CDR3 nucleotides: TGTGCCACCAAGCTAACCGGGGCCTACGAGCAGTACTTC. Translation: CATKLTGAYEQYF. The chain combines TRBV5-6 with TRBJ2-7; D possibly corresponds to TRBD2 (5 bases). Trimming removed 9 bases at V and 2 bases at J, with 15 bases between. Germline V gives CDR1 SGHDT, CDR2 YYEEEE. CDR3 size: 13 residues.